The 9 T cell receptor beta chains below come from one sample, sequenced in a study of blood T cell repertoires in COVID-19. Sequencing was performed with immunoSEQ multiplex PCR; in TCRdb, only in-frame clones are kept and a portion is missing. The sample includes about 200,000 clones, roughly 88% of them seen just once. The sequenced material came from peripheral blood. Receptors were obtained from a man in his fifties or sixties with acute or convalescent COVID-19.

Here the CDR3 DNA reads TGTGCCAGCAGCCAAGATTCAGCGGAATATCAGCCCCAGCATTTT. Protein sequence: CASSQDSAEYQPQHF. V and J are TRBV4-2 and TRBJ1-5; D ambiguous. The CDR3 consists of 15 residues. Trimming left V 0 bases short and J 5 bases short, with 11 bases between. Per the germline V gene, CDR1 is LGHNA and CDR2 is YNFKEQ.

The chain employs TRBV7-9 and TRBJ2-7; D unclear. V was clipped by 1 base and J by 3 bases, with 13 bases between them. The CDR3 length is 15 residues. The germline gives CDR1 SEHNR, CDR2 FQNEAQ (reference sequence). CDR3 coding DNA: TGTGCCAGCAGCTTAGTTTTCCAGACAAACTACGAGCAGTACTTC. Translating gives CASSLVFQTNYEQYF.

The chain couples TRBV10-1 to TRBJ2-2; 13 bases fit TRBD2. The CDR3 runs to 16 residues. J lost 6 bases, V lost 4 bases, and 5 bases had no gene match. Germline V gives CDR1 WNHNN, CDR2 SYGVQD (reference sequence). This chain's CDR3 is CASSGGLAGASGELFF. For the CDR3, the DNA is TGCGCCAGCAGTGGAGGACTAGCGGGAGCCTCCGGGGAGCTGTTTTTT.

The V call is TRBV7-2, the J call TRBJ2-3, with 14 bases matching TRBD2. CDR1 and CDR2 from the germline V gene are SGHTA and FQGNSA. The CDR3 has 18 amino acids. With 2 bases clipped from V and 3 bases from J, the junction kept 7 bases outside the gene matches. The CDR3 nucleotides read TGTGCCAGCAGCTTACTGGGGACTAGCGGGAGTCGGACAGATACGCAGTATTTT. The encoded protein is CASSLLGTSGSRTDTQYF.

V gene TRBV4-3 combines with J gene TRBJ2-7, with a weak D call TRBD2 (5 bases). Looked up from germline, CDR1 is LGHNA and CDR2 is YSLEER. The CDR3 is 16 residues long. The V end was cut by 1 base, the J end by 3 bases, with 16 bases between. CDR3 amino acids: CASSQGGPTPIYEQYF. The CDR3 DNA reads TGCGCCAGCAGCCAAGGCGGGCCCACTCCTATCTACGAGCAGTACTTC.

The chain has TRBV24-1 and TRBJ2-3, with D perhaps matching TRBD1 (5 bases). Germline CDR1 is KGHDR and CDR2 is SFDVKD. The germline V and J ends were trimmed by 0 bases and 0 bases, with 12 bases remaining between them. The CDR3 is made up of 17 amino acids. CDR3: CATSDLTGTSSTDTQYF. The CDR3 DNA is TGTGCCACCAGTGATTTGACAGGAACCTCTAGCACAGATACGCAGTATTTT.

The table lists this clone with a count of one. The chain carries TRBV9 and TRBJ2-3, with 10 nucleotides matching TRBD2. CDR3 length: 17 amino acids. The ends lost 3 bases at V and 0 bases at J; junction bases unmatched: 7. Germline CDR1 reads SGDLS; CDR2 reads YYNGEE. The CDR3 nucleotides read TGTGCCAGCAGCGACCGGACTAGCGGCATTAGCACAGATACGCAGTATTTT. It is translated as CASSDRTSGISTDTQYF.

The rearrangement links TRBV5-1 to TRBJ2-1; 8 bases agree with TRBD2. J gave up 8 bases and V 0 bases, and 7 bases lay outside the gene matches. CDR3 length equals 15 residues. The germline V gene has CDR1 SGHRS and CDR2 YFSETQ. For the CDR3, the DNA is TGCGCCAGCAGCTTGGTCGGGAGGGAGGTGGATGAGCAGTTCTTC. Translation gives CASSLVGREVDEQFF.

V and J are TRBV27 and TRBJ1-1; D is possibly TRBD1 (6 bases). Per the germline V gene, CDR1 is MNHEY and CDR2 is SMNVEV (reference sequence). V was shortened by 6 bases and J by 2 bases, with 16 bases between the two germline ends. The CDR3 sequence is 15 residues long. CDR3 amino acids: CASSRGPVVNTEAFF. DNA of the CDR3: TGTGCCAGCAGCAGGGGTCCCGTCGTTAACACTGAAGCTTTCTTT.